This T cell receptor beta chain appears in the sequencing data of a study of blood T cell repertoires in COVID-19. Using immunoSEQ multiplex PCR, the repertoire was profiled, and TCRdb retains in-frame clones only, with some absent. The sample carries 90,000 to 120,000 clones, approximately 88% recorded once. The length of the CDR3 is 15 residues. The sequenced material came from peripheral blood. This TCR was recovered from a man in his forties or fifties with active or convalescent COVID-19. The chain couples TRBV21-1 to TRBJ2-7; TRBD2, as called in the table, went unchecked against the DNA. TRBV21-1 corresponds to a pseudogene. The CDR3 here is CASSTPGIAFYEQYF. Written as DNA, the CDR3 is TGTGCCAGCAGCACTCCCGGAATAGCGTTCTACGAGCAGTACTTC.